The sequence of this T cell receptor (beta chain) was determined in a study of blood T cell repertoires in COVID-19. Study summary: Material from acute and convalescent COVID-19 was sourced from the United States, Italy and Spain. Sources were T cells, B-cell-depleted T cells, or PBMCs; the material itself was cDNA or gDNA.

Per the original methods: Amplification from reference gene primers served as the basis for estimated nucleated cell counts. Some clones are missing from TCRdb's copy, which holds only in-frame ones; the method was immunoSEQ multiplex PCR. D and trimming were read from the DNA, whereas the V and J calls and clone size are those reported in that table. The table has 81,000 or so clones, 89% seen once. The CDR3 covers 16 residues. Deletions cut 4 bases from V and 0 bases from J, with 16 bases between. The germline V gene has CDR1 KGHSH and CDR2 LQKENI. Sequenced sample: peripheral blood. The chain carries TRBV18 and TRBJ2-7; possible D gene TRBD1, 7 bases. This receptor was taken from a man between 70 and 80 years old with active or convalescent COVID-19. CDR3 in amino acids: CASSLSGGWSSYEQYF. For the CDR3, the DNA is TGTGCCAGCTCACTTTCAGGGGGGTGGAGCTCCTACGAGCAGTACTTC.